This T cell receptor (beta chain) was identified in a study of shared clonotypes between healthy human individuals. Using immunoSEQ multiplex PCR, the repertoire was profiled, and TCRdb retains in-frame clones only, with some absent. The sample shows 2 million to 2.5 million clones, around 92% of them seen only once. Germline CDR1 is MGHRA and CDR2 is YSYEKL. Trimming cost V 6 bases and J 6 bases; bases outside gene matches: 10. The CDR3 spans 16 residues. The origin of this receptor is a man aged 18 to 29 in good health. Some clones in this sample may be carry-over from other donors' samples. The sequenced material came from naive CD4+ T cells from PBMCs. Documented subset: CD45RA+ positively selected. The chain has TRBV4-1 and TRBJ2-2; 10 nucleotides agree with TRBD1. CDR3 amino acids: CASRQTGTGESGELFF. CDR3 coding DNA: TGCGCCAGCAGACAAACCGGGACAGGGGAATCCGGGGAGCTGTTTTTT.